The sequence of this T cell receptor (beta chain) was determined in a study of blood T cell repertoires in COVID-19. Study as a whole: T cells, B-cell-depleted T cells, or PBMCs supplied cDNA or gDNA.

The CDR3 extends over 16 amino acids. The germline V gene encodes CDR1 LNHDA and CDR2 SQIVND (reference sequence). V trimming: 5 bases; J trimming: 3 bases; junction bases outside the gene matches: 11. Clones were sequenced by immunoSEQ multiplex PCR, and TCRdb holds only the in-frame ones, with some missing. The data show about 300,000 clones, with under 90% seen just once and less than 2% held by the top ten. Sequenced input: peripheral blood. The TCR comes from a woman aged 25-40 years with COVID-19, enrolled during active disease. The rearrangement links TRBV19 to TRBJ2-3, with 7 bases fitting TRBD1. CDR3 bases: TGTGCCAGTAGTCCACCTGGGACAGCCGATACAGATACGCAGTATTTT. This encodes CASSPPGTADTDTQYF.